The 14 T cell receptor beta chains below were found in one sample sequenced in a study of siplizumab effects on memory and regulatory T cells. This table comes from immunoSEQ multiplex PCR, and its TCRdb copy is limited to in-frame clones, with some not included. The sample comprises tens of thousands of clones, roughly 87% of which are singletons, and about 0.35% rests with the top ten. The sequenced sample was naive CD8+ T cells sorted from blood. Source of these receptors: a human donor in good health.

This chain links TRBV4-1 with TRBJ2-1, with a weak D call TRBD1 (6 bases). CDR3 length equals 12 residues. Trimming shortened V by 0 bases and J by 15 bases, and 12 bases separated the two germline ends. Per the germline V gene, CDR1 is MGHRA and CDR2 is YSYEKL. CDR3 loop: CASSQDPGQWFF. CDR3 in DNA: TGCGCCAGCAGCCAAGATCCCGGACAGTGGTTCTTC.

The chain is built from TRBV4-1 and TRBJ1-2; 9 bases line up with TRBD1. V lost 3 bases to trimming and J lost 2 bases; unmatched junction nucleotides: 4. The CDR3 has 15 residues. Germline CDR1 is MGHRA and CDR2 is YSYEKL. The CDR3 loop reads CASSQGQGMNYGYTF. For the CDR3, the DNA is TGCGCCAGCAGCCAGGGACAGGGAATGAACTATGGCTACACCTTC.

This sequence joins TRBV5-6 and TRBJ1-1; possibly TRBD1 for D (5 bases). Trimming stripped 2 bases from V and 4 bases from J, with 9 bases between. Germline CDR1 SGHDT, CDR2 YYEEEE. The CDR3 spans 13 residues. As DNA, the CDR3 is TGTGCCAGCAGCTTAGGGGCGCCCACTGAAGCTTTCTTT. Amino acids: CASSLGAPTEAFF. Complete variable domain (other parts from reference TRBV5-6 and TRBJ1-1): DAGVTQSPTHLIKTRGQQVTLRCSPKSGHDTVSWYQQALGQGPQFIFQYYEEEERQRGNFPDRFSGHQFPNYSSELNVNALLLGDSALYLCASSLGAPTEAFFGQGTRLTVV.

V usage is TRBV7-6 and J usage is TRBJ2-7; TRBD1 matches 10 bases. Losses at the gene ends were 3 bases for V and 3 bases for J; bases not matched to a gene: 5. The germline gives CDR1 SGHVS, CDR2 FNYEAQ. The CDR3 runs to 15 residues. CDR3 amino acids: CASSLTGGKGYEQYF. CDR3 nucleotide sequence: TGTGCCAGCAGCTTGACAGGGGGCAAAGGCTACGAGCAGTACTTC.

The chain recombines TRBV14 with TRBJ1-1; TRBD1 is a possible D gene (6 bases). Between the trimmed V and J ends, which lost 6 bases and 5 bases, there was a span of 19 bases. This CDR3 spans 15 amino acids. Germline CDR1 SGHDN, CDR2 FVKESK. Here the CDR3 DNA reads TGTGCCAGCAGTAAATCTAGGGGGAGCAAGACTGAAGCTTTCTTT. Translation gives CASSKSRGSKTEAFF.

This clone turned up a few times. The chain recombines TRBV19 with TRBJ1-2; possible D gene TRBD1, 5 bases. This CDR3 comprises 16 residues. V lost 4 bases, J lost 0 bases, and 15 bases lay in between. CDR1 is LNHDA and CDR2 is SQIVND in the germline V gene (reference sequence). The CDR3: CASSNSGTATNYGYTF. CDR3 bases: TGTGCCAGTAGTAATTCTGGGACGGCAACTAACTATGGCTACACCTTC. The entire variable domain, with the rest obtained from reference TRBV19 and TRBJ1-2, is as follows: DGGITQSPKYLFRKEGQNVTLSCEQNLNHDAMYWYRQDPGQGLRLIYYSQIVNDFQKGDIAEGYSVSREKKESFPLTVTSAQKNPTAFYLCASSNSGTATNYGYTFGSGTRLTVV.

The chain joins TRBV7-3 to TRBJ2-6; TRBD1 aligns across 7 bases. The V gene's germline CDR1 is SGHTA and CDR2 FQGTGA. V shed 0 bases, J shed 1 base, and the junction held 3 bases outside the gene matches. The CDR3 sequence is 17 residues long. This CDR3 reads CASSLTGGASGANVLTF. The DNA for the CDR3 is TGTGCCAGCAGCTTAACAGGGGGCGCATCTGGGGCCAACGTCCTGACTTTC. Drawing the rest from reference TRBV7-3 and TRBJ2-6, the complete variable domain is GAGVSQTPSNKVTEKGKYVELRCDPISGHTALYWYRQSLGQGPEFLIYFQGTGAADDSGLPNDRFFAVRPEGSVSTLKIQRTERGDSAVYLCASSLTGGASGANVLTFGAGSRLTVL.

V and J are TRBV5-5 and TRBJ1-2; D uncertain. V lost 2 bases, J lost 3 bases, and 11 bases lay in between. This CDR3 has 14 residues. Germline CDR1 is SGHKS and CDR2 is YYEKEE (reference sequence). CDR3 DNA sequence: TGTGCCAGCAGCTTAGCCGTAGGACACTATGGCTACACCTTC. It yields the protein CASSLAVGHYGYTF. Together with reference TRBV5-5 and TRBJ1-2, the CDR3 gives the full variable domain: DAGVTQSPTHLIKTRGQQVTLRCSPISGHKSVSWYQQVLGQGPQFIFQYYEKEERGRGNFPDRFSARQFPNYSSELNVNALLLGDSALYLCASSLAVGHYGYTFGSGTRLTVV.

This clone has a single count. The chain carries TRBV19 and TRBJ2-1; possible D gene TRBD1, 6 bases. CDR3 size: 14 residues. The germline V gene has CDR1 LNHDA and CDR2 SQIVND (reference sequence). The V and J ends lost 3 bases and 9 bases respectively, with 15 bases between them. The CDR3 DNA sequence: TGTGCCAGTAGTATGGACATAGGGGGAATTGAGCAGTTCTTC. Translation gives CASSMDIGGIEQFF.

The V gene is TRBV6-5, the J gene TRBJ2-7; D unresolved. Trimming left V 4 bases short and J 5 bases short, with 9 bases between. The CDR3 has 12 amino acids. Germline V gives CDR1 MNHEY, CDR2 SVGAGI. The CDR3 here is CASSLMGNEQYF. CDR3 in DNA: TGTGCCAGCAGTTTAATGGGGAACGAGCAGTACTTC.

The CDR3 DNA reads as TGCGCCAGCAGCCTTGAACTGGTTTACGAGCAGTACTTC. This translates into CASSLELVYEQYF. The rearrangement joins TRBV4-1 to TRBJ2-7; D is unclear. The CDR3 loop spans 13 amino acids. Germline V gene data show CDR1 as MGHRA and CDR2 as YSYEKL. V lost 4 bases to trimming and J lost 4 bases, with 11 bases between them.

The rearrangement joins TRBV10-1 to TRBJ2-3; D unclear. This CDR3 is built from 10 residues. Trimming cost V 8 bases and J 6 bases, with 6 bases left between them. The germline gives CDR1 WNHNN, CDR2 SYGVQD (reference sequence). The CDR3 DNA reads TGCGCCAGCCGATGTGATACGCAGTATTTT. Residues: CASRCDTQYF.

The rearrangement links TRBV4-1 to TRBJ2-1, with 16 nucleotides matching TRBD2. This CDR3 is 20 amino acids long. The J segment lost 5 bases and the V segment lost 2 bases, leaving 12 bases of the junction unmatched. Germline lookup yields CDR1 MGHRA and CDR2 YSYEKL. CDR3 bases: TGCGCCAGCAGCCAAATTCCGGGACTAGCGGGAGGGCCAGTTCACAATGAGCAGTTCTTC. Translation: CASSQIPGLAGGPVHNEQFF.

This clone has a handful of counts. The chain employs TRBV7-9 and TRBJ2-7, with TRBD1 matching 8 bases. The length of the CDR3 is 13 residues. J was trimmed by 2 bases and V by 5 bases; bases with no gene match: 2. CDR1 and CDR2 from the germline V gene are SEHNR and FQNEAQ (reference sequence). The CDR3 region is CASSPRGPYEQYF. CDR3 in DNA: TGTGCCAGCAGCCCCAGGGGGCCCTACGAGCAGTACTTC.